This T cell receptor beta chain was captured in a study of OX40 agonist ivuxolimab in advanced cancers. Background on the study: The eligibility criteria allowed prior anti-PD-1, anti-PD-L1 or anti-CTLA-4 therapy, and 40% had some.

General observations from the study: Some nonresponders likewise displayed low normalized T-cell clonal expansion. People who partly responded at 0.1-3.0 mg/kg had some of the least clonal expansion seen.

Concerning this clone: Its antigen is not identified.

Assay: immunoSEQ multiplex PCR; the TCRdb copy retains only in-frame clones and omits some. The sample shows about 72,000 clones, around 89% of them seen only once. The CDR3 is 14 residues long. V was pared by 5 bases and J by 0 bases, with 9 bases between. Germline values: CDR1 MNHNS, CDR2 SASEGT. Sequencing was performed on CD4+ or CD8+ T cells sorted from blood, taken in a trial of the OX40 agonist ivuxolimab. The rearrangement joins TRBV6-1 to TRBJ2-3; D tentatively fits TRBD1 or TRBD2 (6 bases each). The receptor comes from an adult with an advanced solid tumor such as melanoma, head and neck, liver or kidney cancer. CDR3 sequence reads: CASSRGTSTDTQYF. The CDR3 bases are TGTGCCAGCAGTAGGGGGACTAGCACAGATACGCAGTATTTT.